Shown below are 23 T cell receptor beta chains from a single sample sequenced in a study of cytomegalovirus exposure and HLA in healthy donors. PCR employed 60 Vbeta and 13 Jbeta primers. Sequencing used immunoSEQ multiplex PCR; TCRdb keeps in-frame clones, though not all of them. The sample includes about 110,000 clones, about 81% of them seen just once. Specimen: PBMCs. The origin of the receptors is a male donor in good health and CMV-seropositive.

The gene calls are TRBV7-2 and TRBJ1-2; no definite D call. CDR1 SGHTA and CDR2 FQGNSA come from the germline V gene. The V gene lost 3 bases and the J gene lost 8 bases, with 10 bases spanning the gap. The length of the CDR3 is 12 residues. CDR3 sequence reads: CASSFGVGGYTF. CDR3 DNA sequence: TGTGCCAGCAGCTTCGGGGTAGGAGGCTACACCTTC. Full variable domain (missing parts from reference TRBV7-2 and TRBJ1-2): GAGVSQSPSNKVTEKGKDVELRCDPISGHTALYWYRQSLGQGLEFLIYFQGNSAPDKSGLPSDRFSAERTGGSVSTLTIQRTQQEDSAVYLCASSFGVGGYTFGSGTRLTVV.

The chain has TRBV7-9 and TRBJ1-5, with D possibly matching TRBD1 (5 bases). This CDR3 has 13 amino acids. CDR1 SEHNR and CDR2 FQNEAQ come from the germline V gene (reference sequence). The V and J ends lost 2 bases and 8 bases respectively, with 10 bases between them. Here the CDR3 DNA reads TGTGCCAGCAGCTTAAGTGGGGGGGAGCCCCAGCATTTT. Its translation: CASSLSGGEPQHF.

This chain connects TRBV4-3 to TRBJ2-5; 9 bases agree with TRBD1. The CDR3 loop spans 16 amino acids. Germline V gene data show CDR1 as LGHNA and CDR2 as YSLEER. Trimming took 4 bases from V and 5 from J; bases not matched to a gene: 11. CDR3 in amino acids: CASSPLQGARWETQYF. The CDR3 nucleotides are TGCGCCAGCAGCCCACTACAGGGGGCGCGTTGGGAGACCCAGTACTTC.

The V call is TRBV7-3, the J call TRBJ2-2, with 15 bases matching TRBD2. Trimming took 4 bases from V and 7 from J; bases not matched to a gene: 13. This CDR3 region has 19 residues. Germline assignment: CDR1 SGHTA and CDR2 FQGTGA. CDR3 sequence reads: CASSSNAGGLAGGNGELFF. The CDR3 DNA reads TGTGCCAGCAGCTCGAACGCCGGGGGACTAGCGGGAGGAAACGGGGAGCTGTTTTTT.

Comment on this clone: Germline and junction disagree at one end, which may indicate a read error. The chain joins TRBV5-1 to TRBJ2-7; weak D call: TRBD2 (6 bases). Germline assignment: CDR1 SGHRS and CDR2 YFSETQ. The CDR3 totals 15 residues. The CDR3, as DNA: TGCGCCAGCAGCTTTTCGCCGGGAGAGGCCTACGAGCGGTACTTC. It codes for CASSFSPGEAYERYF.

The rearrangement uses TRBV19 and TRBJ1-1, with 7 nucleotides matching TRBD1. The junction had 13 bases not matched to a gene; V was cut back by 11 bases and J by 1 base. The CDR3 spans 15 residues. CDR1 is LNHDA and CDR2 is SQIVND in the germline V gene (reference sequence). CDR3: CASRGGQASNTEAFF. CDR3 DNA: TGTGCCTCACGGGGAGGACAGGCCTCGAACACTGAAGCTTTCTTT.

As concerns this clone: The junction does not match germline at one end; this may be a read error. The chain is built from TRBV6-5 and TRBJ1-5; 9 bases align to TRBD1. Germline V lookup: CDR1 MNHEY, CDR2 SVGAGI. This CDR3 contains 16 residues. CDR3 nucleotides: TGTGCCAGCAGTTACTCCGGGACAGGGCTACTAGGAGCCCAGAATTTT. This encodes CASSYSGTGLLGAQNF.

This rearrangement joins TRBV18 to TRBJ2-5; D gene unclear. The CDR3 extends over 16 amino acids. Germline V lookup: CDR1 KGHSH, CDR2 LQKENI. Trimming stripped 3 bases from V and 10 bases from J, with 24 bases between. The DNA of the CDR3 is TGTGCCAGCTCACCGCCCAGTTCGGGTCTAAAGTATGACCAGTACTTC. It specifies CASSPPSSGLKYDQYF.

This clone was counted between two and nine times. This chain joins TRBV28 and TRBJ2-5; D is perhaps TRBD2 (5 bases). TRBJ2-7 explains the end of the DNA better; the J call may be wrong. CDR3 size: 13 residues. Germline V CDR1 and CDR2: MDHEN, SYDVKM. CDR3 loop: CASRPPDLGEQYF. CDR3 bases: TGTGCCAGCAGACCACCGGACTTAGGCGAGCAGTACTTC.

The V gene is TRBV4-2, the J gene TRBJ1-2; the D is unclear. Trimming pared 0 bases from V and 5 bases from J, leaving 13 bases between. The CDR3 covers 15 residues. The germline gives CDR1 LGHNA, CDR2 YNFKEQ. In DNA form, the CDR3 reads TGTGCCAGCAGCCAAGAAGCCGGGGTAAGGTATGGCTACACCTTC. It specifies CASSQEAGVRYGYTF.

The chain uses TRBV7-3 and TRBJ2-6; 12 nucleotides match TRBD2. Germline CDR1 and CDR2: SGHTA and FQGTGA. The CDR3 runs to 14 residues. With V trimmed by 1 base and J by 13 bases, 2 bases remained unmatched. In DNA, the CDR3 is TGTGCCAGCAGCTTAAGGACTAGCGGGGCGGTCCTGACTTTC. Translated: CASSLRTSGAVLTF.

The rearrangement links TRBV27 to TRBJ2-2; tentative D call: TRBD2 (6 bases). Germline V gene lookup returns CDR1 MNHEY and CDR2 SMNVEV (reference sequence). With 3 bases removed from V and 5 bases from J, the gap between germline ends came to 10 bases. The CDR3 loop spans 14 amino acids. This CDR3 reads CASSLTRYTGELFF. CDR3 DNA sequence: TGTGCCAGCAGTTTGACTAGATATACCGGGGAGCTGTTTTTT.

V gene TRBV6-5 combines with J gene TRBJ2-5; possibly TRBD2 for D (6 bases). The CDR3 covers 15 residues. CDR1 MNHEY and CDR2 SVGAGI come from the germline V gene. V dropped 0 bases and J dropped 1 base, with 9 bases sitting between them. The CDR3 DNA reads TGTGCCAGCAGTTACTCCGCGGGGACCCAAGAGACCCAGTACTTC. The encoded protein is CASSYSAGTQETQYF.

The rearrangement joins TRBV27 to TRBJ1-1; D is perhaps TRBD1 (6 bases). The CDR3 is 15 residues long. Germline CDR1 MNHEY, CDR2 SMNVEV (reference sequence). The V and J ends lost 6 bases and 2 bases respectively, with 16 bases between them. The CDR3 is CASRPRGKGNTEAFF. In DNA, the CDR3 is TGTGCCAGCAGGCCCAGGGGTAAAGGAAACACTGAAGCTTTCTTT.

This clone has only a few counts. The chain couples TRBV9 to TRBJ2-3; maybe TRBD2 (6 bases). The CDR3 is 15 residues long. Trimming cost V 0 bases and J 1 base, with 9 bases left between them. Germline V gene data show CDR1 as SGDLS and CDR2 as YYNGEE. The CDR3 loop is CASSVDGGGTDTQYF. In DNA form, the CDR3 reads TGTGCCAGCAGCGTAGACGGCGGGGGCACAGATACGCAGTATTTT.

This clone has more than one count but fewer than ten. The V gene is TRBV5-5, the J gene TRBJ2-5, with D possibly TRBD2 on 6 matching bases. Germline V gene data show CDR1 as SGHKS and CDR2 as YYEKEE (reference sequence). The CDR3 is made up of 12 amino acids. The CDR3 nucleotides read TGTGCAGCGGGCAGGTCCCAAGAGACCCAGTACTTC. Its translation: CAAGRSQETQYF. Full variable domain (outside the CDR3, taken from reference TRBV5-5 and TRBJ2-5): DAGVTQSPTHLIKTRGQQVTLRCSPISGHKSVSWYQQVLGQGPQFIFQYYEKEERGRGNFPDRFSARQFPNYSSELNVNALLLGDSALYLCAAGRSQETQYFGPGTRLLVL.

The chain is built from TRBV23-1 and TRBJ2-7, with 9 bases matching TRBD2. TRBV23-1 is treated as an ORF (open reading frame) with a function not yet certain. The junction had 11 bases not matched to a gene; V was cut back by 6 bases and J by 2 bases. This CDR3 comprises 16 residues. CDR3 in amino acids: CASRHSPSGVAYEQYF. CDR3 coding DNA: TGCGCCAGCAGACACTCCCCTAGCGGGGTCGCCTACGAGCAGTACTTC.

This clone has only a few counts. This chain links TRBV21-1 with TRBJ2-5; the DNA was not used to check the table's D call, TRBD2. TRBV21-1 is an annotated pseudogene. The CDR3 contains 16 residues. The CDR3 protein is CASSKHQREGRETQYF. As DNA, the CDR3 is TGTGCCAGCAGCAAACACCAGCGGGAGGGCCGGGAGACCCAGTACTTC.

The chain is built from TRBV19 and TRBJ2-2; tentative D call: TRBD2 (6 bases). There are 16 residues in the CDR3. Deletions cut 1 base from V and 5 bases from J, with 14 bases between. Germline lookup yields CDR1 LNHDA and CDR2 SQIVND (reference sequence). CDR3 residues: CASSIATGGSTGELFF. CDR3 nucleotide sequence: TGTGCCAGTAGTATAGCGACTGGGGGGTCAACCGGGGAGCTGTTTTTT. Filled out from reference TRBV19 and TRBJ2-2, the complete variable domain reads DGGITQSPKYLFRKEGQNVTLSCEQNLNHDAMYWYRQDPGQGLRLIYYSQIVNDFQKGDIAEGYSVSREKKESFPLTVTSAQKNPTAFYLCASSIATGGSTGELFFGEGSRLTVL.

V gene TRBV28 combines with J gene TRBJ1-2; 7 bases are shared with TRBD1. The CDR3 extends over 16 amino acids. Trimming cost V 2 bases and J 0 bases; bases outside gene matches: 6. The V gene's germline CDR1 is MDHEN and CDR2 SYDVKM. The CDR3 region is CASSLGGTVANYGYTF. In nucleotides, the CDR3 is TGTGCCAGCAGTTTAGGAGGGACAGTGGCTAACTATGGCTACACCTTC.

CDR3 amino acids: CASSLGGGDMTGELFF. The CDR3, as DNA: TGTGCCAGCAGTCTGGGGGGGGGAGACATGACCGGGGAGCTGTTTTTT. The J gene is TRBJ2-2, the V gene TRBV2; 7 positions match TRBD2. Germline V gene lookup returns CDR1 SNHLY and CDR2 FYNNEI. The trim removed 5 bases at V and 5 bases at J, leaving 11 bases unmatched. This CDR3 is 16 amino acids long.

As DNA, the CDR3 is TGTGCCTGGACTGCGGGGACAGGTTCCGGCTACACCTTC. Its translation is CAWTAGTGSGYTF. The chain has TRBV30 and TRBJ1-2; 8 nucleotides line up with TRBD1. There are 13 residues in the CDR3. CDR1 is GTSNPN and CDR2 is SVGIG in the germline V gene (reference sequence). Unmatched junction bases numbered 9, after V lost 4 bases and J lost 8 bases.

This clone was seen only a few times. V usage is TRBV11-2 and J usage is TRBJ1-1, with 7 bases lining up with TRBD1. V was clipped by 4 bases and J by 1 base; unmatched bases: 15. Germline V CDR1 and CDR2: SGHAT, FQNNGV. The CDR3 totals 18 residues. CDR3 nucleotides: TGTGCCAGCAGCTCCGACTACGGAAGGGGGCGCAGGAACACTGAAGCTTTCTTT. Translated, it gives CASSSDYGRGRRNTEAFF.